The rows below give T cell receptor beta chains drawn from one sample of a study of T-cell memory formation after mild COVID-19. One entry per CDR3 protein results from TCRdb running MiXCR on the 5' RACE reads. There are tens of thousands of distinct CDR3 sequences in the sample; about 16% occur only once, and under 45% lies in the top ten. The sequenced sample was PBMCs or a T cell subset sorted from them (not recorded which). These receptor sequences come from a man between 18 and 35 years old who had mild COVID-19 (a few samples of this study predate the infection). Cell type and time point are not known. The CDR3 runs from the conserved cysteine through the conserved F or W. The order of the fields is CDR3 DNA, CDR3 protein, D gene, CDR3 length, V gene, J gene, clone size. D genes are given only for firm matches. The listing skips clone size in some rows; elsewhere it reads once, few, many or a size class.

CDR3nt: TGTGCCAGCAGTCCCTCAGGGGGTGGGAATGGCTACACCTTC
CDR3aa: CASSPSGGGNGYTF
d_gene: TRBD1
len: 14
v_gene: TRBV12-3/TRBV12-4
j_gene: TRBJ1-2
abundance: NA

CDR3nt: TGTGCCAGCAGTTTTGGCGGCGGCCGGGGGTATGGCTACACCTTC
CDR3aa: CASSFGGGRGYGYTF
d_gene: NA
len: 15
v_gene: TRBV27
j_gene: TRBJ1-2
abundance: NA

CDR3nt: TGTGCCAGCAGCGACTTAAATCAGCCCCAGCATTTT
CDR3aa: CASSDLNQPQHF
d_gene: NA
len: 12
v_gene: TRBV7-9
j_gene: TRBJ1-5
abundance: few

CDR3nt: TGTGCCAGCAGCTCGCCAGGGCTGAGGGGCTACACCTTC
CDR3aa: CASSSPGLRGYTF
d_gene: NA
len: 13
v_gene: TRBV13
j_gene: TRBJ1-2
abundance: NA

CDR3nt: TGCAGCGTGTTTTCAGGGGACCTTTCGCTTGGCGGGGAGCTGTTTTTT
CDR3aa: CSVFSGDLSLGGELFF
d_gene: NA
len: 16
v_gene: TRBV29-1
j_gene: TRBJ2-2
abundance: many

CDR3nt: TGTGCCAGCAGCCCAACCCCGACAGGGGGCACAGATACGCAGTATTTT
CDR3aa: CASSPTPTGGTDTQYF
d_gene: TRBD1
len: 16
v_gene: TRBV7-6
j_gene: TRBJ2-3
abundance: NA

CDR3nt: TGTGCCAGCAGCCGCGGTATCGAGCAGTACTTC
CDR3aa: CASSRGIEQYF
d_gene: NA
len: 11
v_gene: TRBV6-2/TRBV6-3
j_gene: TRBJ2-7
abundance: NA

CDR3nt: TGTGCCAGCAGCTTACCGTTAACCGGGACTAGCGTACAAGAGACCCAGTACTTC
CDR3aa: CASSLPLTGTSVQETQYF
d_gene: TRBD2
len: 18
v_gene: TRBV7-9
j_gene: TRBJ2-5
abundance: NA

CDR3nt: TGTGCCAGCAGTCCCTTGGCTAGCGGAGTCACAGATACGCAGTATTTT
CDR3aa: CASSPLASGVTDTQYF
d_gene: TRBD2
len: 16
v_gene: TRBV6-2/TRBV6-3
j_gene: TRBJ2-3
abundance: NA

CDR3nt: TGTGCCAGTAGTACCGAGGGTTGGCAGCCCCAGCATTTT
CDR3aa: CASSTEGWQPQHF
d_gene: NA
len: 13
v_gene: TRBV19
j_gene: TRBJ1-5
abundance: few

CDR3nt: TGTGCCATCAGTGGAACAGGAGGGGCTGGGGCCAACGTCCTGACTTTC
CDR3aa: CAISGTGGAGANVLTF
d_gene: NA
len: 16
v_gene: TRBV10-3
j_gene: TRBJ2-6
abundance: many

CDR3nt: TGTGCCAGCAGCGTAGACTCGGGGCCCAATGAGCAGTTCTTC
CDR3aa: CASSVDSGPNEQFF
d_gene: NA
len: 14
v_gene: TRBV9
j_gene: TRBJ2-1
abundance: NA

CDR3nt: TGCAGCGTTGCTACCGAGACCGGGGAGCTGTTTTTT
CDR3aa: CSVATETGELFF
d_gene: NA
len: 12
v_gene: TRBV29-1
j_gene: TRBJ2-2
abundance: NA

CDR3nt: TGTGCCAGCAGCTTAACGGGGGTCGGCTACACCTTC
CDR3aa: CASSLTGVGYTF
d_gene: NA
len: 12
v_gene: TRBV7-9
j_gene: TRBJ1-2
abundance: many

CDR3nt: TGTGCCAGCAGTGGTGGGTCTTGGATGAAACACACAGATACGCAGTATTTT
CDR3aa: CASSGGSWMKHTDTQYF
d_gene: NA
len: 17
v_gene: TRBV7-2
j_gene: TRBJ2-3
abundance: NA

CDR3nt: TGTGCCAGCAGCGTAGGCAGGCGCACAGATACGCAGTATTTT
CDR3aa: CASSVGRRTDTQYF
d_gene: NA
len: 14
v_gene: TRBV9
j_gene: TRBJ2-3
abundance: once

CDR3nt: TGTGCCAGCAGTTACTCGTTGGGGGCACCCTATGGCTACACCTTC
CDR3aa: CASSYSLGAPYGYTF
d_gene: NA
len: 15
v_gene: TRBV6-5
j_gene: TRBJ1-2
abundance: many

CDR3nt: TGTGCCAGCAGTTACGCAGGCGACGCATACGATGGCTACACCTTC
CDR3aa: CASSYAGDAYDGYTF
d_gene: NA
len: 15
v_gene: TRBV6-5
j_gene: TRBJ1-2
abundance: many

CDR3nt: TGCGCCAGCAGCTTGGAGTCCGGGTTTACTGAAGCTTTCTTT
CDR3aa: CASSLESGFTEAFF
d_gene: NA
len: 14
v_gene: TRBV5-1
j_gene: TRBJ1-1
abundance: NA

CDR3nt: TGTGCCAGCAGCACCGACGGGGTAGGGAACTATGGCTACACCTTC
CDR3aa: CASSTDGVGNYGYTF
d_gene: NA
len: 15
v_gene: TRBV27
j_gene: TRBJ1-2
abundance: few

CDR3nt: TGTGCCAGTAGTACCCGGGACAAGTACAATGAGCAGTTCTTC
CDR3aa: CASSTRDKYNEQFF
d_gene: NA
len: 14
v_gene: TRBV19
j_gene: TRBJ2-1
abundance: NA

CDR3nt: TGCGCCAGCAGCCAAGGCTCCTACAGCCGGCCCCAGCATTTT
CDR3aa: CASSQGSYSRPQHF
d_gene: NA
len: 14
v_gene: TRBV4-3
j_gene: TRBJ1-5
abundance: NA

CDR3nt: TGCAGTGCCCTCGACAGGGATTCTGTCTATGGCTACACCTTC
CDR3aa: CSALDRDSVYGYTF
d_gene: TRBD1
len: 14
v_gene: TRBV20-1
j_gene: TRBJ1-2
abundance: few

CDR3nt: TGTGCCAGCAGCTCCCGTCGGGGACAGGGCCCCTACGAGCAGTACTTC
CDR3aa: CASSSRRGQGPYEQYF
d_gene: TRBD1
len: 16
v_gene: TRBV7-9
j_gene: TRBJ2-7
abundance: NA